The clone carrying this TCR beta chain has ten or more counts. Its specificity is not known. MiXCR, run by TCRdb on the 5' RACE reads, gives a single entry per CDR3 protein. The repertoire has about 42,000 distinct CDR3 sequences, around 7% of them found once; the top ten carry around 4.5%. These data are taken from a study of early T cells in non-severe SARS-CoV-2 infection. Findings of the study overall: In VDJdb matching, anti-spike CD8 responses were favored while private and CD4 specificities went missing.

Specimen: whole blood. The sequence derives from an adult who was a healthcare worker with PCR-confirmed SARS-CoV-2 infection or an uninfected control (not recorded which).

The CDR3 region has the DNA TGTGCCAGCAGCCCCGGACGGGGAGTTTACGAGCAGTACTTC. It specifies CASSPGRGVYEQYF. The chain combines TRBV7-3 with TRBJ2-7; perhaps TRBD2 as D (5 bases). Germline loops: CDR1 SGHTA, CDR2 FQGTGA. The CDR3 totals 14 residues. With 5 bases removed from V and 4 bases from J, the gap between germline ends came to 15 bases.